The 20 T cell receptor beta chains below were found in one sample sequenced in a study of blood T cell repertoires in COVID-19. Assay used: immunoSEQ multiplex PCR; TCRdb lists only in-frame clones, some missing. The table records a few hundred thousand clones, about 90% of them present only once. Sequences were obtained from PBMCs or T cells enriched from blood (not recorded which). The source is a woman younger than 45 who had recovered from COVID-19.

DNA for the CDR3: TGTGCCAGTACACCGGGACAGGGGCTTCGGGGCTACACCTTC. Translating gives CASTPGQGLRGYTF. V and J are TRBV19 and TRBJ1-2, with TRBD1 matching over 10 bases. The ends lost 7 bases at V and 8 bases at J; junction bases unmatched: 10. The CDR3 sequence is 14 residues long. In germline, CDR1 is LNHDA, CDR2 SQIVND (reference sequence).

The chain employs TRBV28 and TRBJ1-1; D is ambiguous. V lost 5 bases and J lost 10, with 26 bases in between. The CDR3 runs 16 residues. CDR1 MDHEN and CDR2 SYDVKM come from the germline V gene. This CDR3 reads CASSIRSWGRGIGAFF. The CDR3 bases are TGTGCCAGCAGTATACGGTCGTGGGGTCGGGGTATCGGAGCTTTCTTT.

The V call is TRBV9, the J call TRBJ2-7; 11 bases are shared with TRBD1. The CDR3 is made up of 20 amino acids. The V segment lost 3 bases and the J segment 6 bases; nucleotides outside the gene matches: 23. The germline V gene has CDR1 SGDLS and CDR2 YYNGEE. The DNA for the CDR3 is TGTGCCAGCAGCGGTGGGACAGGGGGGCGGCTAGCGGGACCCCTCTCCGAGCAGTACTTC. Translated: CASSGGTGGRLAGPLSEQYF.

This clone has only a few counts. The chain is built from TRBV19 and TRBJ1-1; D is undetermined. Germline lookup yields CDR1 LNHDA and CDR2 SQIVND (reference sequence). CDR3 size: 13 residues. Trimming took off 7 bases at V and 1 base at J, with 10 bases between the two ends. The CDR3 loop is CASISQRNTEAFF. The CDR3 region has the DNA TGTGCCAGTATTTCACAGAGGAACACTGAAGCTTTCTTT.

The V gene is TRBV15, the J gene TRBJ2-7; possible D gene TRBD1, 5 bases. In germline, CDR1 is LNHNV, CDR2 YYDKDF (reference sequence). The CDR3 is made up of 12 amino acids. Trimming pared 8 bases from V and 6 bases from J, leaving 14 bases between. CDR3 loop: CATGQQGGEQYF. In DNA, the CDR3 is TGTGCCACCGGTCAGCAGGGCGGCGAGCAGTACTTC.

The chain joins TRBV6-2 or TRBV6-3 to TRBJ2-1; D is unresolved. The ends were cut back, 2 bases at V and 0 bases at J, with 11 bases in the middle. Germline lookup yields CDR1 MNHEY and CDR2 SVGEGT. The CDR3 runs to 16 residues. CDR3 DNA: TGTGCCAGCAGTTACGGTCTAAGTAGCTCCTACAATGAGCAGTTCTTC. Translated: CASSYGLSSSYNEQFF.

CDR3 sequence: CSVLATSWYNEQFF. The CDR3 nucleotides are TGCAGCGTTTTGGCGACTAGCTGGTACAATGAGCAGTTCTTC. The V and J genes are TRBV29-1 and TRBJ2-1; 7 bases align to TRBD2. The CDR3 covers 14 residues. Germline V gene data show CDR1 as SQVTM and CDR2 as ANQGSEA. Germline trimming cut 5 bases from V and 4 bases from J; bases unmatched to any gene: 8.

The V call is TRBV7-2, the J call TRBJ2-7, with 9 bases matching TRBD2. Trimming removed 4 bases from V and 2 bases from J; junction bases left unmatched: 18. CDR3 length: 19 amino acids. CDR1 SGHTA and CDR2 FQGNSA come from the germline V gene. The CDR3 bases are TGTGCCAGCAGCTCAACCGGGCTAGCGGGGAGGAACGATCCCTACGAGCAGTACTTC. The encoded protein is CASSSTGLAGRNDPYEQYF.

In this sample, this clone turned up once. This chain joins TRBV5-6 and TRBJ2-4, with 7 bases matching TRBD1. The trim removed 2 bases at V and 2 bases at J, leaving 16 bases unmatched. The CDR3 contains 19 residues. CDR1 SGHDT and CDR2 YYEEEE come from the germline V gene. CDR3 in DNA: TGTGCCAGCAGCTTAGGCCCAGGGGGTGTTGTCCAACCCAAAAACATTCAGTACTTC. Residues: CASSLGPGGVVQPKNIQYF.

This sequence joins TRBV29-1 and TRBJ2-2; the match to TRBD2 covers 10 bases. The V and J ends lost 6 bases and 0 bases, in that order; junction bases with no gene match: 7. This CDR3 is built from 16 residues. Germline CDR1 reads SQVTM; CDR2 reads ANQGSEA. This CDR3 reads CSVLGLASTNTGELFF. CDR3 coding DNA: TGCAGCGTCTTGGGACTAGCGTCGACGAACACCGGGGAGCTGTTTTTT.

J is TRBJ1-5 and V is TRBV2; D unclear. Germline V CDR1 and CDR2: SNHLY, FYNNEI. This CDR3 is 12 amino acids long. V was trimmed by 3 bases and J by 7 bases, leaving 7 bases between them. CDR3: CASSDFMQPQHF. The CDR3, as DNA: TGTGCCAGCAGTGATTTTATGCAGCCCCAGCATTTT.

V and J are TRBV3-1 (or the pseudogene TRBV3-2) and TRBJ2-5; 12 bases fit TRBD2. The germline gives CDR1 LGHDT, CDR2 YNNKEL (reference sequence). The CDR3 loop spans 16 amino acids. V shed 5 bases and J 2 bases; nucleotides not matched to a gene: 6. The CDR3: CASSEYLAGGQETQYF. CDR3 coding DNA: TGTGCCAGCAGCGAGTACCTAGCGGGAGGGCAAGAGACCCAGTACTTC.

The chain carries TRBV14 and TRBJ1-4; 10 bases are a match to TRBD1. The CDR3 has 16 amino acids. The germline CDR1 and CDR2 sequences are SGHDN and FVKESK. Trimming cost V 0 bases and J 6 bases; bases outside gene matches: 4. CDR3 loop: CASSQEVGQGYEKLFF. For the CDR3, the DNA is TGTGCCAGCAGCCAAGAAGTGGGACAGGGGTATGAAAAACTGTTTTTT.

The chain employs TRBV27 and TRBJ2-1; D perhaps matches TRBD2 (6 bases). CDR3 length: 14 amino acids. Trimming stripped 5 bases from V and 6 bases from J, with 14 bases between. Germline V gene lookup returns CDR1 MNHEY and CDR2 SMNVEV (reference sequence). CDR3 DNA: TGTGCCAGCAGTGGGCAGGGAGGTGGCAATGAGCAGTTCTTC. This translates into CASSGQGGGNEQFF.

This clone was counted a single time. The chain has TRBV27 and TRBJ2-3; no clear D gene. The V gene's germline CDR1 is MNHEY and CDR2 SMNVEV (reference sequence). V lost 2 bases to trimming and J lost 4 bases, with 16 bases between them. This CDR3 comprises 16 residues. The CDR3 is CASSLNAVISADTQYF. The CDR3 region has the DNA TGTGCCAGCAGTTTAAACGCGGTAATTAGTGCAGATACGCAGTATTTT.

The V call is TRBV7-9, the J call TRBJ1-6, with D possibly matching TRBD1 (6 bases). V was cut by 5 bases and J by 8 bases, with 16 bases left in between. The CDR3 consists of 15 residues. Germline lookup yields CDR1 SEHNR and CDR2 FQNEAQ (reference sequence). The CDR3 loop is CASSAVGQGDSPLHF. CDR3 in DNA: TGTGCCAGCAGCGCGGTGGGACAAGGCGATTCACCCCTCCACTTT.

V is TRBV28 and J is TRBJ1-5; D is uncertain. The CDR3 is made up of 13 amino acids. CDR1 is MDHEN and CDR2 is SYDVKM in the germline V gene. V was trimmed by 7 bases and J by 2 bases, leaving 9 bases between them. The CDR3 bases are TGTGCCAGCAACTATGCAGGCAATCAGCCCCAGCATTTT. Residues: CASNYAGNQPQHF.

The chain uses TRBV6-2 or TRBV6-3 and TRBJ1-5; D not resolved. Germline V gives CDR1 MNHEY, CDR2 SVGEGT. V lost 4 bases, J lost 1 base, and 8 bases lay in between. The CDR3 is 14 amino acids. The CDR3 here is CASSSLTSNQPQHF. The CDR3 nucleotides are TGTGCCAGCAGTTCCCTAACGAGCAATCAGCCCCAGCATTTT.

V and J are TRBV28 and TRBJ2-3; 10 nucleotides line up with TRBD1. This CDR3 has 16 amino acids. Germline trimming cut 6 bases from V and 4 bases from J; bases unmatched to any gene: 10. Germline V gene lookup returns CDR1 MDHEN and CDR2 SYDVKM. The CDR3 protein is CASSLGGTGVADTQYF. The CDR3 bases are TGTGCCAGCAGCTTAGGAGGGACAGGGGTGGCAGATACGCAGTATTTT.

The chain joins TRBV18 to TRBJ1-2; TRBD1 matches 10 bases. V dropped 2 bases and J dropped 8; count of bases not matched to a gene: 5. The germline V gene encodes CDR1 KGHSH and CDR2 LQKENI. The CDR3 runs to 14 residues. The CDR3 DNA is TGTGCCAGCTCACCAGGGACAGGGGTGTACGGCTACACCTTC. It encodes CASSPGTGVYGYTF.